Listed below are T cell receptor beta chains from one sample, sequenced in a study of blood T cell repertoires in COVID-19. The data were produced by immunoSEQ multiplex PCR, yet TCRdb's version contains in-frame clones alone and is incomplete. The profile shows 90,000 to 110,000 clones, about four fifths of them singletons. Sequenced: peripheral blood. The receptor set was obtained from a woman between 65 and 79 years old with acute or convalescent COVID-19. Each CDR3 is given with its conserved first and last residue. D genes are given only for firm matches. A clone size is listed for some rows: how often the clone was seen (once, few, many), or a class if it is expanded.

cdr3_aa	cdr3_nt	v_call	clone_size	d_call	j_call
CASSQAGGGYYGYTF	TGTGCCAGCAGCCAAGCTGGGGGCGGCTACTATGGCTACACCTTC	TRBV3-1/TRBV3-2	-	-	TRBJ1-2
CASSFRPGQPQHF	TGTGCCAGCAGTTTTCGCCCCGGTCAGCCCCAGCATTTT	TRBV27	-	-	TRBJ1-5
CASSPSPGTGAEAFF	TGTGCCAGCAGCCCCTCTCCCGGGACAGGAGCTGAAGCTTTCTTT	TRBV7-2	-	TRBD1	TRBJ1-1
CASSIHRTGLQPQHF	TGTGCCAGTAGTATCCATCGGACAGGGCTTCAGCCCCAGCATTTT	TRBV19	-	TRBD1	TRBJ1-5
CAWSVGRGGYGYTF	TGTGCCTGGAGTGTAGGCAGGGGCGGCTATGGCTACACCTTC	TRBV30	once	-	TRBJ1-2
CASSPGSTVTGELFF	TGCGCCAGCAGCCCAGGAAGTACGGTCACCGGGGAGCTGTTTTTT	TRBV5-1	-	-	TRBJ2-2
CASSVARGDYGEGTQYF	TGTGCCAGCAGCGTAGCGAGGGGGGACTACGGCGAAGGGACCCAGTACTTC	TRBV9	-	-	TRBJ2-5
CASSLVGGRNQPQHF	TGTGCCAGCAGTTTGGTGGGGGGGCGCAATCAGCCCCAGCATTTT	TRBV27	many	-	TRBJ1-5
CASKAGGPETQYF	TGTGCCAGCAAGGCGGGGGGGCCGGAGACCCAGTACTTC	TRBV6-5	-	TRBD2	TRBJ2-5
CAWRGLVNTEAFF	TGTGCCTGGAGGGGGCTGGTGAACACTGAAGCTTTCTTT	TRBV30	once	-	TRBJ1-1
CATSDPGLAGRSPHTDTQYF	TGTGCCACCAGTGACCCAGGACTAGCGGGGAGGTCTCCGCACACAGATACGCAGTATTTT	TRBV24-1	once	TRBD2	TRBJ2-3
CASRPDIGSGANVLTF	TGCGCCAGCAGACCGGACATCGGTTCTGGGGCCAACGTCCTGACTTTC	TRBV5-1	-	-	TRBJ2-6
CASSLGGFHNEQFF	TGTGCCAGCAGCTTAGGAGGGTTCCACAATGAGCAGTTCTTC	TRBV7-6	-	-	TRBJ2-1
CASSPGRWGLQETQYF	TGTGCCAGCAGCCCAGGGCGTTGGGGATTACAAGAGACCCAGTACTTC	TRBV3-1/TRBV3-2	-	-	TRBJ2-5
CASSSFVTGAQPQHF	TGTGCCAGTAGTAGTTTTGTGACAGGGGCTCAGCCCCAGCATTTT	TRBV19	-	TRBD1	TRBJ1-5
CASRPGTEGGYTF	TGTGCCAGCAGACCGGGCACAGAGGGTGGCTACACCTTC	TRBV2	-	-	TRBJ1-2
CASSLGGVETQYF	TGTGCCAGCAGCTTAGGGGGGGTAGAGACCCAGTACTTC	TRBV7-9	-	-	TRBJ2-5
CASSSPGLLYEQYF	TGTGCCAGCAGCTCCCCGGGACTCCTCTACGAGCAGTACTTC	TRBV7-8	-	-	TRBJ2-7
CASSPGTDTNEQFF	TGTGCCAGCAGCCCCGGGACAGATACCAATGAGCAGTTCTTC	TRBV11-3	-	TRBD1	TRBJ2-1
CASSYDQAGAGKAFF	TGTGCCAGCAGTTATGATCAGGCTGGGGCAGGGAAAGCTTTCTTT	TRBV6-5	-	-	TRBJ1-1
CASSLPGSNSPLHF	TGTGCCAGCAGCTTGCCAGGGTCCAATTCACCCCTCCACTTT	TRBV5-4	-	-	TRBJ1-6
CASGLGAVNYGYTF	TGTGCTAGTGGTTTGGGGGCAGTTAACTATGGCTACACCTTC	TRBV12-5	-	-	TRBJ1-2
CASSSTGGSRLTDTQYF	TGCGCCAGCAGCTCTACAGGGGGCTCTAGGCTCACAGATACGCAGTATTTT	TRBV5-1	-	TRBD1	TRBJ2-3
CASSRGTGELFF	TGTGCCAGCAGTCGAGGCACCGGGGAGCTGTTTTTT	TRBV6-5	-	-	TRBJ2-2
CASSFAGQGADRGYTF	TGCGCCAGCAGCTTCGCGGGACAGGGGGCCGATCGTGGCTACACCTTC	TRBV5-1	-	TRBD1	TRBJ1-2
CASSLEAGLVGQPQHF	TGTGCCAGCAGCTTGGAGGCAGGTTTAGTAGGCCAGCCCCAGCATTTT	TRBV5-5	-	-	TRBJ1-5
CASSFLSNYEQYF	TGTGCCAGCAGCTTTCTGTCTAACTACGAGCAGTACTTC	TRBV7-9	-	-	TRBJ2-7
CASSQDWLAGADTQYF	TGCGCCAGCAGCCAAGATTGGCTAGCGGGAGCTGATACGCAGTATTTT	TRBV4-3	few	TRBD2	TRBJ2-3
CAISESPGQGNYGYTF	TGTGCCATCAGTGAGTCCCCGGGACAGGGGAACTATGGCTACACCTTC	TRBV10-3	few	TRBD1	TRBJ1-2
CASRTRDSSYEQYF	TGCGCCAGCAGAACCCGGGACAGCTCCTACGAGCAGTACTTC	TRBV5-1	-	TRBD1	TRBJ2-7
CASSQLRATGELFF	TGCGCCAGCAGCCAACTCAGGGCCACCGGGGAGCTGTTTTTT	TRBV4-1	-	-	TRBJ2-2
CASSRDMGSPLHF	TGTGCCAGCAGTCGGGACATGGGGTCACCCCTCCACTTT	TRBV27	-	-	TRBJ1-6
CASHAGFLGDEQFF	TGTGCCTCTCACGCAGGTTTTTTAGGGGATGAGCAGTTCTTC	TRBV7-9	-	-	TRBJ2-1
CASSQGLAGGQETQYF	TGTGCCAGCAGCCAAGGGCTAGCGGGGGGGCAGGAGACCCAGTACTTC	TRBV3-1/TRBV3-2	-	TRBD2	TRBJ2-5
CASSPWGGEGNTIYF	TGTGCCAGCAGCCCCTGGGGGGGGGAAGGAAACACCATATATTTT	TRBV7-2	few	-	TRBJ1-3
CASGLAGEERDTQYF	TGTGCCAGCGGATTAGCGGGAGAAGAACGAGATACGCAGTATTTT	TRBV28	-	TRBD2	TRBJ2-3
CSGRDRDRQTQYF	TGCAGCGGGAGGGACAGGGATCGGCAGACCCAGTACTTC	TRBV29-1	-	TRBD1	TRBJ2-5
CASSSGQGVSYGYTF	TGTGCCAGCAGCTCGGGACAGGGGGTGAGCTATGGCTACACCTTC	TRBV5-4	-	TRBD1	TRBJ1-2
CASSSPGQGGWTEAFF	TGTGCCAGCAGCTCCCCAGGCCAGGGGGGCTGGACTGAAGCTTTCTTT	TRBV7-9	-	TRBD1	TRBJ1-1
CSVTGTENTEAFF	TGCAGCGTCACCGGGACAGAGAACACTGAAGCTTTCTTT	TRBV29-1	-	TRBD1	TRBJ1-1